This T cell receptor beta chain was identified in a study of beta chain features in type 1 diabetes. Points from the study as a whole: Cells that show high TCR expression could be over-represented by cDNA sequencing. The study notes PCR might favor shorter templates equally in patients and controls.

For this clone: No antigen is known for it.

Reverse transcription of all isolated RNA meant that expressed TCRB transcripts were sequenced. Sequencing used immunoSEQ multiplex PCR; TCRdb keeps in-frame clones, though not all of them. The profile shows 250,000 to 300,000 clones, 7% to 9% of them singletons. This sequence originates from a woman younger than 35 in good health. The sequenced material came from central memory CD4+ T cells from blood.

CDR3 DNA: TGTGCCTGGAGTAGTGGTGGCTACACCTTC. Translating it yields CAWSSGGYTF. The rearrangement uses TRBV30 and TRBJ1-2; D uncertain. Germline CDR1 GTSNPN, CDR2 SVGIG (reference sequence). V was pared by 2 bases and J by 7 bases, with 5 bases between. CDR3 length equals 10 residues.